The 27 T cell receptor beta chains listed next were all sequenced from one sample in a study of T cell changes during pregnancy in multiple sclerosis. Some clones are missing from TCRdb's copy, which holds only in-frame ones; the method was immunoSEQ multiplex PCR. The data contain roughly 45,000 clones, roughly 90% of them singletons. The sample here was peripheral blood, taken in the first trimester of pregnancy. These receptors originate from a female donor in good health, enrolled as a control in a pregnancy study.

The CDR3 DNA reads as TGTGCCAGCAGCTTACGGTTTAGCGGGAGTCTTGATGAGCAGTTCTTC. This gives the protein CASSLRFSGSLDEQFF. The J gene is TRBJ2-1, the V gene TRBV11-3; 9 bases line up with TRBD2. The V gene's germline CDR1 is SGHNT and CDR2 YENEEA. V trimming: 2 bases; J trimming: 8 bases; junction bases outside the gene matches: 10. The CDR3 has 16 amino acids.

This clone has just a few counts. The rearrangement links TRBV27 to TRBJ2-7, with a possible D match to TRBD1 (6 bases). This CDR3 region has 15 residues. V was cut by 4 bases and J by 3 bases, with 16 bases left in between. The germline V gene encodes CDR1 MNHEY and CDR2 SMNVEV (reference sequence). The CDR3 loop is CASSSLAAGDYEQYF. In DNA form, the CDR3 reads TGTGCCAGCAGTTCCCTGGCGGCAGGGGACTACGAGCAGTACTTC.

This clone was counted a single time. The V gene is TRBV9, the J gene TRBJ2-6; possibly TRBD2 for D (7 bases). Trimming took off 0 bases at V and 4 bases at J, with 17 bases between the two ends. The germline V gene has CDR1 SGDLS and CDR2 YYNGEE. CDR3 length: 18 amino acids. The CDR3 spells CASSVVGGRSLGANVLTF. The CDR3 bases are TGTGCCAGCAGCGTAGTGGGGGGGCGCTCCTTAGGGGCCAACGTCCTGACTTTC.

The V call is TRBV20-1, the J call TRBJ2-1; D remains unclear. V was cut by 0 bases and J by 10 bases, with 7 bases left in between. The CDR3 runs to 11 residues. Per the germline V gene, CDR1 is DFQATT and CDR2 is SNEGSKA (reference sequence). The CDR3 loop is CSARDREEQFF. The CDR3 nucleotides read TGCAGTGCTAGAGATCGAGAAGAGCAGTTCTTC.

The V call is TRBV27, the J call TRBJ2-1, with 8 bases that match TRBD2. The CDR3 contains 14 residues. In germline, CDR1 is MNHEY, CDR2 SMNVEV (reference sequence). The trim removed 4 bases at V and 5 bases at J, leaving 4 bases unmatched. CDR3 DNA sequence: TGTGCCAGCAGTTACGGGGGGGCCCACAATGAGCAGTTCTTC. It yields the protein CASSYGGAHNEQFF.

This sequence joins TRBV27 and TRBJ2-5, with 8 bases identical to TRBD1. The CDR3 sequence is 13 residues long. V trimming: 6 bases; J trimming: 2 bases; junction bases outside the gene matches: 2. Germline assignment: CDR1 MNHEY and CDR2 SMNVEV (reference sequence). This CDR3 reads CASRRDRQETQYF. In DNA form, the CDR3 reads TGTGCCAGCAGGAGGGACAGGCAAGAGACCCAGTACTTC.

This CDR3 is CASSIGTGDTYEQYF. CDR3 nucleotide sequence: TGTGCCAGTAGTATCGGGACAGGGGATACATACGAGCAGTACTTC. V and J are TRBV19 and TRBJ2-7; 10 bases are a match to TRBD1. Germline loops: CDR1 LNHDA, CDR2 SQIVND (reference sequence). The CDR3 has 15 amino acids. V shed 3 bases and J 4 bases; nucleotides not matched to a gene: 6.

V gene TRBV19 combines with J gene TRBJ2-5; 11 bases are shared with TRBD2. CDR1 and CDR2 (germline): LNHDA, SQIVND (reference sequence). This CDR3 is 14 amino acids long. V lost 4 bases, J lost 5 bases, and 3 bases stayed unmatched. CDR3 region: CASSTLAGVETQYF. The CDR3 coding sequence is TGTGCCAGTAGTACACTAGCGGGAGTGGAGACCCAGTACTTC.

CDR3 nucleotide sequence: TGTGCCAGCACGGGGGGGGCGAGAGATACGCAGTATTTT. This encodes CASTGGARDTQYF. V and J are TRBV5-8 and TRBJ2-3, with 8 bases lining up with TRBD2. Germline CDR1 reads SGHTS; CDR2 reads YDEGEE. V shed 6 bases, J shed 5 bases, and the junction held 5 bases outside the gene matches. This CDR3 spans 13 amino acids.

This chain connects TRBV5-4 to TRBJ2-7, with 12 bases lining up with TRBD2. The length of the CDR3 is 17 residues. V shed 3 bases and J 1 base; nucleotides not matched to a gene: 8. CDR1 and CDR2 (germline): SGHNT, YYREEE (reference sequence). The CDR3 loop reads CASSSSGGGVRSYEQYF. CDR3 DNA: TGTGCCAGCAGCTCTAGCGGGGGGGGAGTCCGTTCCTACGAGCAGTACTTC.

The gene calls are TRBV5-4 and TRBJ2-7, with D maybe TRBD1 (7 bases). The CDR3 sequence is 13 residues long. The germline V and J ends were trimmed by 4 bases and 7 bases, with 15 bases remaining between them. Germline V gives CDR1 SGHNT, CDR2 YYREEE (reference sequence). DNA of the CDR3: TGTGCCAGCAGCCAGGGGGGTTCTCCGGAGCAGTACTTC. It specifies CASSQGGSPEQYF.

This chain links TRBV28 with TRBJ2-7; weak D call: TRBD2 (5 bases). V was shortened by 2 bases and J by 3 bases, with 5 bases between the two germline ends. Germline CDR1 is MDHEN and CDR2 is SYDVKM. This CDR3 has 12 amino acids. The DNA for the CDR3 is TGTGCCAGCAGTTTAGAGGGCTACGAGCAGTACTTC. This codes for CASSLEGYEQYF. Together with reference TRBV28 and TRBJ2-7, the CDR3 gives the full variable domain: DVKVTQSSRYLVKRTGEKVFLECVQDMDHENMFWYRQDPGLGLRLIYFSYDVKMKEKGDIPEGYSVSREKKERFSLILESASTNQTSMYLCASSLEGYEQYFGPGTRLTVT.

The chain recombines TRBV6-6 with TRBJ2-5; D could derive from TRBD1 or TRBD2 (6 bases each). Trimming stripped 4 bases from V and 5 bases from J, with 14 bases between. Germline CDR1 MNHNY, CDR2 SVGAGI (reference sequence). The CDR3 runs 14 residues. The CDR3 coding sequence is TGTGCCAGCAGTTTCTCGGGGGCTCGGGAGACCCAGTACTTC. Its protein product is CASSFSGARETQYF.

CDR3 amino acids: CAISSVGRGSSGTGELFF. CDR3 DNA sequence: TGTGCCATCAGTTCCGTTGGGCGGGGGAGTAGCGGGACCGGGGAGCTGTTTTTT. The genes are TRBV10-3 and TRBJ2-2; TRBD2 matches at 7 bases. Per germline, CDR1 ENHRY and CDR2 SYGVKD. Trimming took 5 bases from V and 5 from J; bases not matched to a gene: 17. This CDR3 is 18 amino acids long.

The rearrangement links TRBV5-4 to TRBJ1-4, with 10 bases aligning to TRBD1. Germline CDR1 and CDR2: SGHNT and YYREEE (reference sequence). The CDR3 extends over 15 amino acids. Germline trimming cut 4 bases from V and 8 bases from J; bases unmatched to any gene: 8. The CDR3 region is CASSARTGGGEKLFF. In DNA, the CDR3 is TGTGCCAGCAGCGCAAGGACAGGGGGTGGGGAAAAACTGTTTTTT.

In DNA form, the CDR3 reads TGTGCCAGCAGAGCGCCGGGACAGCAATACAATGAGCAGTTCTTC. It specifies CASRAPGQQYNEQFF. This sequence joins TRBV6-1 and TRBJ2-1, with 7 positions matching TRBD1. Germline V gene data show CDR1 as MNHNS and CDR2 as SASEGT. The trim removed 6 bases at V and 4 bases at J, leaving 9 bases unmatched. The CDR3 is made up of 15 amino acids.

Written as DNA, the CDR3 is TGCAGCGTGTCCCTGGGCTCGGGGGCTGGAAACACCATATATTTT. Protein product: CSVSLGSGAGNTIYF. The chain recombines TRBV29-1 with TRBJ1-3; D is possibly TRBD1 (5 bases). V lost 6 bases, J lost 2 bases, and 17 bases lay in between. The germline V gene has CDR1 SQVTM and CDR2 ANQGSEA. The CDR3 has 15 residues.

The chain combines TRBV7-9 with TRBJ2-1, with 12 bases that match TRBD2. The germline V gene encodes CDR1 SEHNR and CDR2 FQNEAQ (reference sequence). V trimming: 4 bases; J trimming: 9 bases; junction bases outside the gene matches: 7. The CDR3 has 15 residues. The CDR3 sequence: CASSSTTSGRIEQFF. The DNA for the CDR3 is TGTGCCAGCAGCTCTACTACTAGCGGGAGGATTGAGCAGTTCTTC.

The chain links TRBV2 to TRBJ1-6; D may be TRBD1 (5 bases). V shed 3 bases and J shed 2 bases, with 17 bases lying between them. CDR1 is SNHLY and CDR2 is FYNNEI in the germline V gene. The CDR3 covers 18 residues. The CDR3 sequence is CASSDAGQGRTYNSPLHF. The CDR3 DNA sequence: TGTGCCAGCAGTGATGCAGGACAAGGCAGAACCTATAATTCACCCCTCCACTTT.

The chain joins TRBV5-1 to TRBJ2-5; TRBD2 agrees at 8 bases. The ends lost 5 bases at V and 4 bases at J; junction bases unmatched: 7. CDR3 length: 14 residues. In germline, CDR1 is SGHRS, CDR2 YFSETQ. The CDR3 protein is CASRNGRALETQYF. DNA of the CDR3: TGCGCCAGCAGAAACGGGAGGGCCCTAGAGACCCAGTACTTC.

The chain links TRBV6-5 to TRBJ2-3; 12 nucleotides line up with TRBD2. The CDR3 sequence is 15 residues long. Germline V gene sequence: CDR1 MNHEY, CDR2 SVGAGI. V lost 6 bases to trimming and J lost 5 bases; unmatched junction nucleotides: 6. This CDR3 is CASRPLAGGRDTQYF. CDR3 in DNA: TGTGCCAGCAGACCCCTAGCGGGGGGGCGAGATACGCAGTATTTT.

This chain joins TRBV29-1 and TRBJ1-2, with 9 bases identical to TRBD1. The ends lost 4 bases at V and 4 bases at J; junction bases unmatched: 10. The CDR3 covers 15 residues. Germline CDR1 and CDR2: SQVTM and ANQGSEA. The CDR3 reads CSVVIRDRDFYGYTF. The CDR3, as DNA: TGCAGCGTTGTAATAAGGGACAGGGACTTCTATGGCTACACCTTC.

This chain uses TRBV11-2 with TRBJ2-2; possible D gene TRBD1, 5 bases. Germline V lookup: CDR1 SGHAT, CDR2 FQNNGV. The CDR3 consists of 15 residues. V shed 5 bases and J shed 3 bases, with 13 bases lying between them. The CDR3 region has the DNA TGTGCCAGCAGCCTGGGTACAGGAGACACCGGGGAGCTGTTTTTT. As protein: CASSLGTGDTGELFF.

The chain uses TRBV19 and TRBJ1-2; 8 bases match TRBD1. The V segment lost 3 bases and the J segment 8 bases; nucleotides outside the gene matches: 17. Germline loops: CDR1 LNHDA, CDR2 SQIVND (reference sequence). The CDR3 sequence is 17 residues long. The CDR3 sequence is CASSMKTGTGYGRGYTF. The DNA of the CDR3 is TGTGCCAGTAGTATGAAAACCGGGACAGGTTACGGAAGAGGCTACACCTTC. Using reference TRBV19 and TRBJ1-2 for the parts outside the CDR3, the full variable domain is DGGITQSPKYLFRKEGQNVTLSCEQNLNHDAMYWYRQDPGQGLRLIYYSQIVNDFQKGDIAEGYSVSREKKESFPLTVTSAQKNPTAFYLCASSMKTGTGYGRGYTFGSGTRLTVV.

This clone has a single count. V usage is TRBV6-1 and J usage is TRBJ2-3; the D is unclear. The germline V and J ends were trimmed by 7 bases and 0 bases, with 5 bases remaining between them. CDR1 and CDR2 from the germline V gene are MNHNS and SASEGT. The CDR3 extends over 12 amino acids. CDR3 sequence (DNA): TGTGCCAGCATCCTCAGCACAGATACGCAGTATTTT. The encoded protein is CASILSTDTQYF.

The J gene is TRBJ2-7, the V gene TRBV11-2; no definite D call. V was clipped by 3 bases and J by 3 bases, with 12 bases between them. The germline V gene has CDR1 SGHAT and CDR2 FQNNGV. The CDR3 extends over 14 amino acids. CDR3 sequence reads: CASSFGLVDYEQYF. The CDR3 bases are TGTGCCAGCAGCTTCGGCCTAGTCGACTACGAGCAGTACTTC.

The chain employs TRBV5-5 and TRBJ1-1; D gene unclear. The CDR3 has 13 amino acids. Germline lookup yields CDR1 SGHKS and CDR2 YYEKEE (reference sequence). Trimming left V 4 bases short and J 2 bases short, with 9 bases between. The DNA for the CDR3 is TGTGCCAGCAGCGGGAGTGTCAACACTGAAGCTTTCTTT. This sequence encodes CASSGSVNTEAFF.